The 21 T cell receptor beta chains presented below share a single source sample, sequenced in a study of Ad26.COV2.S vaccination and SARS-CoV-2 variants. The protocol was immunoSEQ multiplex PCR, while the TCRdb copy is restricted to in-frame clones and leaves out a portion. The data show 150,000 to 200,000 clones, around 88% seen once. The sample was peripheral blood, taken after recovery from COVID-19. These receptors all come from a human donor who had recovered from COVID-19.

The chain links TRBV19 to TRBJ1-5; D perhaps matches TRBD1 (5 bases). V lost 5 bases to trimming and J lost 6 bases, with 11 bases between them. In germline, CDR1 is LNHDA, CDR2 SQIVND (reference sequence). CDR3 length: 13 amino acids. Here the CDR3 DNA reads TGTGCCAGTAGTCTGTCGGGGGGTCAGCCCCAGCATTTT. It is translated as CASSLSGGQPQHF.

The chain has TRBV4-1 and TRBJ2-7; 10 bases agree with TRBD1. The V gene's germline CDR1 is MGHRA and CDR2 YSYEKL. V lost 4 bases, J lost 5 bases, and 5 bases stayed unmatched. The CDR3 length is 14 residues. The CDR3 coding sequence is TGCGCCAGCAGCCCCCCGGGACAGGGGAACGAGCAGTACTTC. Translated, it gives CASSPPGQGNEQYF.

The CDR3 DNA follows: TGTGCCAGCAGTTTATTTGGCAGGGGTAGCACAGATACGCAGTATTTT. It encodes CASSLFGRGSTDTQYF. The chain combines TRBV28 with TRBJ2-3, with D tentatively TRBD1 (6 bases). From germline, CDR1 is MDHEN and CDR2 SYDVKM. Trimming removed 1 base from V and 0 bases from J, with 11 bases in between. The CDR3 is 16 amino acids.

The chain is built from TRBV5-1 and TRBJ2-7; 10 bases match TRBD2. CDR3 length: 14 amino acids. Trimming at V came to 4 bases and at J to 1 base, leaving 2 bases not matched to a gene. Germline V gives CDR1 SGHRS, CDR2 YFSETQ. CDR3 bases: TGCGCCAGCAGCATTAGCGGGGGGTCCTACGAGCAGTACTTC. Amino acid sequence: CASSISGGSYEQYF. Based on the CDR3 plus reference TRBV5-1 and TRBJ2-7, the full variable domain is KAGVTQTPRYLIKTRGQQVTLSCSPISGHRSVSWYQQTPGQGLQFLFEYFSETQRNKGNFPGRFSGRQFSNSRSEMNVSTLELGDSALYLCASSISGGSYEQYFGPGTRLTVT.

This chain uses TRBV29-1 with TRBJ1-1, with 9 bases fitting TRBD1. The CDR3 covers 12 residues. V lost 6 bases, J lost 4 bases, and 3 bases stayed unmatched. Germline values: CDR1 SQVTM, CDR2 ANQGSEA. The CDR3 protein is CSVDRGSTEAFF. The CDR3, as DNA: TGCAGCGTGGACAGGGGATCCACTGAAGCTTTCTTT.

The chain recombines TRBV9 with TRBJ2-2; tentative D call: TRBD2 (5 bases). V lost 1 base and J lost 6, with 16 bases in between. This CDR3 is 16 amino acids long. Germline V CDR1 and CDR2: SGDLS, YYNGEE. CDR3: CASSVSGYHAAGELFF. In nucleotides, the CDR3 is TGTGCCAGCAGCGTAAGCGGATACCACGCGGCCGGGGAGCTGTTTTTT.

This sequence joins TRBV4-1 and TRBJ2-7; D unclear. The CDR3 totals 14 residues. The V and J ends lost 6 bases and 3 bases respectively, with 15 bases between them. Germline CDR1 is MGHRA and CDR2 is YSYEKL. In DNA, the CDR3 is TGCGCCAGCAGTCAGAACTCGGAACTCTACGAGCAGTACTTC. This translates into CASSQNSELYEQYF.

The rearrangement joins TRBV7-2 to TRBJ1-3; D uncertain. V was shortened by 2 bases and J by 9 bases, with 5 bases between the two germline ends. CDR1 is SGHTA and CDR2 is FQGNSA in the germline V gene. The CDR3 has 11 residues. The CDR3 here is CASSLRTTIYF. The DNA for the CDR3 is TGTGCCAGCAGCTTAAGGACCACCATATATTTT.

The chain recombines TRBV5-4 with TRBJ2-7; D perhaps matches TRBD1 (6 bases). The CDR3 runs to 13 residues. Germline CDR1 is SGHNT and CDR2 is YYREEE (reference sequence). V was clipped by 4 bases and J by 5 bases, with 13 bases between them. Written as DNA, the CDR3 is TGTGCCAGCAGCCCTACAGGGTTCGACGAGCAGTACTTC. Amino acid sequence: CASSPTGFDEQYF.

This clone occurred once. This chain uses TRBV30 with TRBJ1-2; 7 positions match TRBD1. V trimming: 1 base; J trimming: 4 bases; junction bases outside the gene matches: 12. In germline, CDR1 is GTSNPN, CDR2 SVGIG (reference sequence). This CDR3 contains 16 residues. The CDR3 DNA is TGTGCCTGGAGTGAGGAGGGGGCTACCCTGATCTATGGCTACACCTTC. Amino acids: CAWSEEGATLIYGYTF.

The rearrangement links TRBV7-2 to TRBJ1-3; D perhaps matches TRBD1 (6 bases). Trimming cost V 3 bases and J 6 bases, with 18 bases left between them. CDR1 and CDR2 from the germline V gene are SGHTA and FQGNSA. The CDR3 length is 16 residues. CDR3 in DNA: TGTGCCAGCAGCTTGTTTACAGGGTCGGGAGTAAACACCATATATTTT. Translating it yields CASSLFTGSGVNTIYF.

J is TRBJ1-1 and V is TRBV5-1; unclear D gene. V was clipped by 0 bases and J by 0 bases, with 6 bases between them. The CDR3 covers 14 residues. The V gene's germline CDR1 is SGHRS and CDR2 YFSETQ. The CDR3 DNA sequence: TGCGCCAGCAGCTTGGCCCAATTGAACACTGAAGCTTTCTTT. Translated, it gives CASSLAQLNTEAFF.

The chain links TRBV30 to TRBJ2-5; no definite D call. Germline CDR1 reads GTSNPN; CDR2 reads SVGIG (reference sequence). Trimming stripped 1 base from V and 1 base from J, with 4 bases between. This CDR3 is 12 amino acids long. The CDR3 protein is CAWSASQETQYF. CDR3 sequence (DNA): TGTGCCTGGAGTGCTTCCCAAGAGACCCAGTACTTC. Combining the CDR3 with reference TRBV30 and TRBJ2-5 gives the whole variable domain SQTIHQWPATLVQPVGSPLSLECTVEGTSNPNLYWYRQAAGRGLQLLFYSVGIGQISSEVPQNLSASRPQDRQFILSSKKLLLSDSGFYLCAWSASQETQYFGPGTRLLVL.

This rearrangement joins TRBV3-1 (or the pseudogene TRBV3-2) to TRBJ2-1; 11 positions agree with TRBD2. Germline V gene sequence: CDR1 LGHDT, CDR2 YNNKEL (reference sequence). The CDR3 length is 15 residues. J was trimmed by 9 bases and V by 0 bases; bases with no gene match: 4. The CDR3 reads CASSQEVAGGPEQFF. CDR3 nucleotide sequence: TGTGCCAGCAGCCAAGAGGTAGCGGGAGGGCCTGAGCAGTTCTTC.

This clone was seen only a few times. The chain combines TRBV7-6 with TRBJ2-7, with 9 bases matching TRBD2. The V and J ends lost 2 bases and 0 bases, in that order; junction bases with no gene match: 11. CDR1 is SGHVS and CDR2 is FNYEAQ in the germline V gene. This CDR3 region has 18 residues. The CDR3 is CASSLSAGGSLTSYEQYF. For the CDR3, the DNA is TGTGCCAGCAGCTTATCAGCGGGGGGTTCCTTAACCTCCTACGAGCAGTACTTC. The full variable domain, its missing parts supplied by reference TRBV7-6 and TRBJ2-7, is GAGVSQSPRYKVTKRGQDVALRCDPISGHVSLYWYRQALGQGPEFLTYFNYEAQQDKSGLPNDRFSAERPEGSISTLTIQRTEQRDSAMYRCASSLSAGGSLTSYEQYFGPGTRLTVT.

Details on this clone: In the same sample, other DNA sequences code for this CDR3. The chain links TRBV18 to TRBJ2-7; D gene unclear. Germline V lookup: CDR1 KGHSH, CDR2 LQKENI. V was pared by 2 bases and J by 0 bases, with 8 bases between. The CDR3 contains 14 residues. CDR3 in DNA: TGTGCCAGCTCACCAGCCGGGTCCTCCTACGAGCAGTACTTC. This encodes CASSPAGSSYEQYF.

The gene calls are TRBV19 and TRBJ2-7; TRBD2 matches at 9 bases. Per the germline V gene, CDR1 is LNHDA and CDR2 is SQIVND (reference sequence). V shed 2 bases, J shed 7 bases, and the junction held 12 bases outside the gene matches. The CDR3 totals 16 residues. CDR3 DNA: TGTGCCAGTAGTATACGTTATAGCGGGAGTAATAAGGAGCAGTACTTC. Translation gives CASSIRYSGSNKEQYF.

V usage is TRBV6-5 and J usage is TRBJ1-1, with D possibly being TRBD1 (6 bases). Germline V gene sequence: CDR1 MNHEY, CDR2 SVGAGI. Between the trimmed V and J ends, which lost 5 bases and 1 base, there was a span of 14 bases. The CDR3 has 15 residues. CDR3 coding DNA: TGTGCCAGCAGTACCTGGACAGCTTGGAACACTGAAGCTTTCTTT. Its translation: CASSTWTAWNTEAFF.

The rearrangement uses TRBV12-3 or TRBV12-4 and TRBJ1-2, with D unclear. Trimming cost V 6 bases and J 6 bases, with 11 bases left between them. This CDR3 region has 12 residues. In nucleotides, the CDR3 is TGTGCCAGCAGCCCCGACCTGGATGGCTACACCTTC. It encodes CASSPDLDGYTF.

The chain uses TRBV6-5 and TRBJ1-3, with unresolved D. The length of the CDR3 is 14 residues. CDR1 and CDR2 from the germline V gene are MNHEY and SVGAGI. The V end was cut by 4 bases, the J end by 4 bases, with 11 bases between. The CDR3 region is CASSSSTTGNTIYF. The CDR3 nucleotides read TGTGCCAGCAGTTCCTCGACTACAGGAAACACCATATATTTT.

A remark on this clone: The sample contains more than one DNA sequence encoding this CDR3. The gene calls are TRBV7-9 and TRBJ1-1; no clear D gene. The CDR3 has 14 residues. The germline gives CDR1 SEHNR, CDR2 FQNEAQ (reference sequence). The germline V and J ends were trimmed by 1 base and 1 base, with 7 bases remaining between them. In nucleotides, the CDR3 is TGTGCCAGCAGCTTAGGGACTGCGAACACTGAAGCTTTCTTT. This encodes CASSLGTANTEAFF.